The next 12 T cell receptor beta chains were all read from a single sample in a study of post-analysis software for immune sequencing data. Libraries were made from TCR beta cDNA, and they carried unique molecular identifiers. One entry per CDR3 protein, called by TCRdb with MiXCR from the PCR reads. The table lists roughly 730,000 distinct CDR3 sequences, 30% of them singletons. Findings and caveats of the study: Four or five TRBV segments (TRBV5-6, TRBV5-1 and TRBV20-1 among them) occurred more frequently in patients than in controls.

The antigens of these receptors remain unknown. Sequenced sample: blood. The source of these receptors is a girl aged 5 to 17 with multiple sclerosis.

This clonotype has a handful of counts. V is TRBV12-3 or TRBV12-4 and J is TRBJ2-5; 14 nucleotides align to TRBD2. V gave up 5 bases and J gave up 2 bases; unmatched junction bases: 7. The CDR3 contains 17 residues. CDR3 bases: TGTGCCAGCAGTCCGGGACTAGCGGGGGCTAGTCAAGAGACCCAGTACTTC. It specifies CASSPGLAGASQETQYF.

CDR3 nucleotides: TGTGCCAGCAGTTTCCAGGGGTTGGCTAGCAATCAGCCCCAGCATTTT. Protein: CASSFQGLASNQPQHF. The J gene is TRBJ1-5, the V gene TRBV28; possibly TRBD1 for D (6 bases). This CDR3 has 16 residues. CDR1 is MDHEN and CDR2 is SYDVKM in the germline V gene. Trimming removed 3 bases from V and 0 bases from J, with 12 bases in between.

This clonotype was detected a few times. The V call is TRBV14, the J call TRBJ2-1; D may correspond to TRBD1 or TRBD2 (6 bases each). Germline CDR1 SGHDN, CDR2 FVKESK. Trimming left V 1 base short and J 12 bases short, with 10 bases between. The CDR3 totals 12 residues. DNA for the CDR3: TGTGCCAGCAGCCAAGGGGGGCGGGGGCAGTTCTTC. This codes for CASSQGGRGQFF.

This chain's CDR3 is CASSLPERQGVGYGYTF. Written as DNA, the CDR3 is TGTGCCAGCAGCTTACCCGAAAGACAGGGGGTGGGCTATGGCTACACCTTC. The chain links TRBV7-9 to TRBJ1-2; 9 bases match TRBD1. Germline values: CDR1 SEHNR, CDR2 FQNEAQ (reference sequence). Losses at the gene ends were 2 bases for V and 4 bases for J; bases not matched to a gene: 11. The CDR3 sequence is 17 residues long.

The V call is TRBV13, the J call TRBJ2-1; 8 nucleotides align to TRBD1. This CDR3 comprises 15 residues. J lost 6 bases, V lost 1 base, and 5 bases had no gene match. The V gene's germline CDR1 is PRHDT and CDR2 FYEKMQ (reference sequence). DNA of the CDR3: TGTGCCAGCAGCTTAGCCAGGACAGGGTTCAATGAGCAGTTCTTC. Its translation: CASSLARTGFNEQFF.

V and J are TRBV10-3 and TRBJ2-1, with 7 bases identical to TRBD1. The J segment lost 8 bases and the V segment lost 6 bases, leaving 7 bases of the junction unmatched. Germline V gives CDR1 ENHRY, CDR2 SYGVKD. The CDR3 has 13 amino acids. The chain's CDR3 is CAIRTGLGDEQFF. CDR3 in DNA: TGTGCCATCAGGACAGGGCTTGGGGATGAGCAGTTCTTC.

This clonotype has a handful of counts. CDR3 loop: CAISETQTYSGANVLTF. In DNA form, the CDR3 reads TGTGCCATCAGTGAGACCCAGACATACTCTGGGGCCAACGTCCTGACTTTC. The rearrangement uses TRBV10-3 and TRBJ2-6; D gene ambiguous. Germline values: CDR1 ENHRY, CDR2 SYGVKD. Trimming took off 2 bases at V and 0 bases at J, with 11 bases between the two ends. The CDR3 is made up of 17 amino acids.

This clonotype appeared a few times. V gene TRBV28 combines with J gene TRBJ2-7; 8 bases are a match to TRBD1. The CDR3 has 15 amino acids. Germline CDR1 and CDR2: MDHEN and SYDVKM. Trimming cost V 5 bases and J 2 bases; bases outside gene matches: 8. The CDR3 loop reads CASSLPGQAPYEQYF. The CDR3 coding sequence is TGTGCCAGCAGTCTGCCGGGACAGGCTCCCTACGAGCAGTACTTC.

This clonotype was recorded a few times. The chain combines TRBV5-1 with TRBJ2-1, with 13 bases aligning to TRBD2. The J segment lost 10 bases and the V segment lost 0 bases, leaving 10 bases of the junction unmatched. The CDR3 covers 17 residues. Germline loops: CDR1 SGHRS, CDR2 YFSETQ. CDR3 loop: CASSLDRVGLAGDEQFF. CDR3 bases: TGCGCCAGCAGCTTGGATAGGGTTGGACTAGCGGGAGACGAGCAGTTCTTC. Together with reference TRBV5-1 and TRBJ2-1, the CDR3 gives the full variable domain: KAGVTQTPRYLIKTRGQQVTLSCSPISGHRSVSWYQQTPGQGLQFLFEYFSETQRNKGNFPGRFSGRQFSNSRSEMNVSTLELGDSALYLCASSLDRVGLAGDEQFFGPGTRLTVL.

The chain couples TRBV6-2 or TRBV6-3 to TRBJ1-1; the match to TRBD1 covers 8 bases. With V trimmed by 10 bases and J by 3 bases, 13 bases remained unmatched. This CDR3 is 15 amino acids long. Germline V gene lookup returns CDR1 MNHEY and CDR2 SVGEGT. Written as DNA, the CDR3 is TGTGCCACCTCATTCCGGGACAGGACCTACACTGAAGCTTTCTTT. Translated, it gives CATSFRDRTYTEAFF.

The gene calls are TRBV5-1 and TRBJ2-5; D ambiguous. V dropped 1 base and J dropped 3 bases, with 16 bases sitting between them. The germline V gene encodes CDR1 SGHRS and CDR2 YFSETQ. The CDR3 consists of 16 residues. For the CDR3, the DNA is TGCGCCAGCAGCTTGAGTTTGCGGCAGACCAAAGAGACCCAGTACTTC. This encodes CASSLSLRQTKETQYF.

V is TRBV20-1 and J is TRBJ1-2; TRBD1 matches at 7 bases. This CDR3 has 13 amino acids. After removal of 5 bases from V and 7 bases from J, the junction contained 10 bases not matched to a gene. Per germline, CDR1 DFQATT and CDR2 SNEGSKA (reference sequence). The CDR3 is CSAPMVQGVGYTF. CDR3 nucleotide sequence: TGCAGTGCTCCGATGGTGCAGGGGGTTGGCTACACCTTC.